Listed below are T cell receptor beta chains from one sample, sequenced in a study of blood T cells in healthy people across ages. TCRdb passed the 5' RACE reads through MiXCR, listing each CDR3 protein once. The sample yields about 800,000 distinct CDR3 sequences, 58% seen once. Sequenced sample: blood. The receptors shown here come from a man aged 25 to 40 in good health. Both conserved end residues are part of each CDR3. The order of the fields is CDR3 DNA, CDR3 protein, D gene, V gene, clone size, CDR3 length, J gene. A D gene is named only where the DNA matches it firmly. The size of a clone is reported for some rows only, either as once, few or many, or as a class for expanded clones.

TGTGCCAGCACTCCGAGCGGGAGTGGTACCTACGAGCAGTACTTC | CASTPSGSGTYEQYF | TRBD2 | TRBV7-2 | once | 15 | TRBJ2-7
TGCGCCAGCAGTGATACTCGGTGGGGTACGCAGTATTTT | CASSDTRWGTQYF | - | TRBV10-2 | - | 13 | TRBJ2-3
TGTGCCAGCAGCTCAAGAAGGGGGCCCGGCACAGATACGCAGTATTTT | CASSSRRGPGTDTQYF | TRBD1 | TRBV4-2 | - | 16 | TRBJ2-3
TGCAGTGCTAGGGGGTTCGGACTAGCGGGGGGGACACAAGAGACCCAGTACTTC | CSARGFGLAGGTQETQYF | TRBD2 | TRBV20-1 | few | 18 | TRBJ2-5
TGTGCCAGCAAGGGACTAGCGGGAGCCCAAAACATTCAGTACTTC | CASKGLAGAQNIQYF | TRBD2 | TRBV11-2 | - | 15 | TRBJ2-4
TGCAGTGCTAGAGCTCGGGGAGATACGATTGAAAAACTGTTTTTT | CSARARGDTIEKLFF | - | TRBV20-1 | few | 15 | TRBJ1-4
TGTGCCAGCAGTGAATGGGTCAGAGACTCTACCGGGGAGCTGTTTTTT | CASSEWVRDSTGELFF | - | TRBV25-1 | - | 16 | TRBJ2-2
TGTGCTAGTGCCCTGAGTACCCTCTCTGAAATTAGCACAGATACGCAGTATTTT | CASALSTLSEISTDTQYF | - | TRBV12-5 | - | 18 | TRBJ2-3
TGTGCCAGCAGCGTAGTTGCGGACTCCTACAATGAGCAGTTCTTC | CASSVVADSYNEQFF | - | TRBV9 | - | 15 | TRBJ2-1
TGCGCCAGCAGCTTTTCGGGGGTGGCGTCGTCGGATGAGACCCAGTACTTC | CASSFSGVASSDETQYF | - | TRBV5-1 | few | 17 | TRBJ2-5
TGTGCCAGCAGAAATCCGGGACTCCAAAATGAGCAGTTCTTC | CASRNPGLQNEQFF | - | TRBV7-2 | once | 14 | TRBJ2-1
TGTGCCAGCACCCCCCTGGTAGACTACAATGAGCAGTTCTTC | CASTPLVDYNEQFF | - | TRBV12-3/TRBV12-4 | - | 14 | TRBJ2-1
TGCAGCGTTGAAGGGAACACTAAAGCTTTCTTT | CSVEGNTKAFF | - | TRBV29-1 | - | 11 | TRBJ1-1
TGTGCCAGCAGCCCCCGGGGGGTAGTCGGAGAGACCCAGTACTTC | CASSPRGVVGETQYF | TRBD2 | TRBV6-2/TRBV6-3 | few | 15 | TRBJ2-5
TGTGCCAGCAGCCTCCAGGTCATCCGGACGTATAGCTCTGGGGCCAACGTCCTGACTTTC | CASSLQVIRTYSSGANVLTF | - | TRBV21-1 | - | 20 | TRBJ2-6
TGCGCCAGCAGCCAAGAGCACGACAGGGTCTCCTACGAGCAGTACTTC | CASSQEHDRVSYEQYF | TRBD1 | TRBV4-3 | few | 16 | TRBJ2-7
TGTGCCAGCAGCGTAGGAGGGGGGCGCGGTGTTTCGAACATTCAGTACTTC | CASSVGGGRGVSNIQYF | - | TRBV9 | - | 17 | TRBJ2-4
TGTGCCATTACAGGGGACTATGGCTACACCTTC | CAITGDYGYTF | TRBD1 | TRBV2 | - | 11 | TRBJ1-2
TGTGCCATCAGTGAGTTTAGCGGACATGGGAGCTCTGGAAACACCATATATTTT | CAISEFSGHGSSGNTIYF | - | TRBV10-3 | - | 18 | TRBJ1-3
TGTGCCAGCAGCTTTGGGACAGGGCCACTTGGGAGCACAGATACGCAGTATTTT | CASSFGTGPLGSTDTQYF | TRBD1 | TRBV7-6 | - | 18 | TRBJ2-3
TGCGCCAGCAGCCCAAGAATGTCAGGGGGCGATCAGCCCCAGCATTTT | CASSPRMSGGDQPQHF | TRBD1 | TRBV4-1 | - | 16 | TRBJ1-5
TGTGCCAGCAGCTTAGAGGCAGGGTCAATAGGGCTCGGTGAGCAGTTCTTC | CASSLEAGSIGLGEQFF | - | TRBV11-3 | - | 17 | TRBJ2-1
TGTGCCAGCAGTCCTCTCGCGACTAGCTCCTACGAGCAGTACTTC | CASSPLATSSYEQYF | - | TRBV12-3/TRBV12-4 | few | 15 | TRBJ2-7
TGCAGTGCCCCCGGGACGGGGAGCACAGATACGCAGTATTTT | CSAPGTGSTDTQYF | - | TRBV20-1 | - | 14 | TRBJ2-3
TGTGCCAGCAGCACAGCGACCTATGGCTACACCTTC | CASSTATYGYTF | - | TRBV28 | - | 12 | TRBJ1-2
TGCGCCAGCAGCTCCGGACTAGCGGGCCAGAGCTCCTACGAGCAGTACTTC | CASSSGLAGQSSYEQYF | TRBD2 | TRBV5-1 | - | 17 | TRBJ2-7
TGCGCCAGCAGCGCCTCCGGGGCGACGCAGTATTTT | CASSASGATQYF | - | TRBV10-1 | - | 12 | TRBJ2-3
TGTGCCAGCAGTTTAAATACAGGGGGGAATTCACCCCTCCACTTT | CASSLNTGGNSPLHF | TRBD1 | TRBV12-3/TRBV12-4 | - | 15 | TRBJ1-6
TGTGCCAGCAGCCGATCAGGAGAGGACGGGCCCTACGAGCAGTACTTC | CASSRSGEDGPYEQYF | - | TRBV4-2 | - | 16 | TRBJ2-7
TGCAGTGCTCCCACGACTAGCGGGAGATTTCCAACCTACGAGCAGTACTTC | CSAPTTSGRFPTYEQYF | TRBD2 | TRBV20-1 | - | 17 | TRBJ2-7